The 13 T cell receptor beta chains in this list originate from one sample, sequenced in a study of T cell clonotyping in hematopoietic cell transplantation. Produced via immunoSEQ multiplex PCR; TCRdb's table is partial and in-frame only. The sample has 15,000 to 20,000 clones, 80% to 95% seen once. The sample taken for sequencing was peripheral blood mononuclear cells. The receptors come from a man aged 40-55 years in good health. Some clones in this sample may be carry-over from other donors' samples.

The chain has TRBV6-5 and TRBJ2-7; a weak D match, TRBD2 (6 bases). This CDR3 is 14 amino acids long. Trimming left V 2 bases short and J 7 bases short, with 15 bases between. Germline values: CDR1 MNHEY, CDR2 SVGAGI. For the CDR3, the DNA is TGTGCCAGCAGTTACCAGGCCGGGAGCTTAGAGCAGTACTTC. It is translated as CASSYQAGSLEQYF.

This chain joins TRBV7-9 and TRBJ2-7; D is possibly TRBD2 (5 bases). The germline gives CDR1 SEHNR, CDR2 FQNEAQ (reference sequence). CDR3 size: 14 residues. V lost 5 bases, J lost 2 bases, and 13 bases lay in between. The CDR3 loop is CASSPLMGAYEQYF. The CDR3 DNA sequence: TGTGCCAGCAGCCCTCTCATGGGAGCCTACGAGCAGTACTTC.

The chain links TRBV13 to TRBJ2-5; D may be TRBD1 or TRBD2 (5 bases each). V lost 2 bases and J lost 5, with 21 bases in between. Germline-derived CDR1 and CDR2 are PRHDT and FYEKMQ (reference sequence). This CDR3 is 17 amino acids long. The CDR3 loop is CASSLRLGTPDRETQYF. CDR3 coding DNA: TGTGCCAGCAGCTTAAGGCTCGGGACCCCCGACCGGGAGACCCAGTACTTC.

The chain has TRBV4-3 and TRBJ2-3; unclear D gene. Trimming took 2 bases from V and 6 from J, leaving 15 bases between them. Germline values: CDR1 LGHNA, CDR2 YSLEER. This CDR3 has 15 residues. The CDR3 loop reads CASSQTGEARDTQYF. Written as DNA, the CDR3 is TGCGCCAGCAGCCAAACCGGAGAGGCAAGGGATACGCAGTATTTT.

The V gene is TRBV11-2, the J gene TRBJ1-2, with TRBD1 matching over 7 bases. V lost 3 bases to trimming and J lost 3 bases; unmatched junction nucleotides: 4. The CDR3 consists of 14 residues. The germline V gene encodes CDR1 SGHAT and CDR2 FQNNGV. CDR3 residues: CASSFTGDDYGYTF. CDR3 in DNA: TGTGCCAGCAGCTTTACAGGGGATGACTATGGCTACACCTTC.

The V call is TRBV6-5, the J call TRBJ1-1; the match to TRBD1 covers 8 bases. The ends lost 6 bases at V and 5 bases at J; junction bases unmatched: 5. The CDR3 has 13 amino acids. Germline V lookup: CDR1 MNHEY, CDR2 SVGAGI. The CDR3, as DNA: TGTGCCAGCAGAACAGGGGGAAATACTGAAGCTTTCTTT. Its protein product is CASRTGGNTEAFF.

The V and J genes are TRBV5-1 and TRBJ1-2, with D maybe TRBD1 (5 bases). The germline CDR1 and CDR2 sequences are SGHRS and YFSETQ. The V end was cut by 1 base, the J end by 14 bases, with 15 bases between. CDR3 length: 12 amino acids. The CDR3 is CASSLSQRGQTF. CDR3 nucleotides: TGCGCCAGCAGCTTGTCACAGCGGGGCCAGACCTTC.

This rearrangement joins TRBV11-3 to TRBJ2-7; D is tentatively TRBD1 or TRBD2 (6 bases each). This CDR3 region has 14 residues. The germline V gene has CDR1 SGHNT and CDR2 YENEEA. V lost 5 bases and J lost 3, with 14 bases in between. The CDR3, as DNA: TGTGCCAGCAGCACAGAGGGGGGAAACTACGAGCAGTACTTC. Translated, it gives CASSTEGGNYEQYF.

V gene TRBV7-2 combines with J gene TRBJ2-1, with D possibly called TRBD1 or TRBD2 (6 bases each). CDR1 is SGHTA, CDR2 FQGNSA, per germline. The CDR3 is 16 residues long. V was pared by 5 bases and J by 3 bases, with 17 bases between. CDR3: CASSDRLGGGYNEQFF. CDR3 DNA: TGTGCCAGCAGCGACCGACTAGGGGGTGGCTACAATGAGCAGTTCTTC.

The chain carries TRBV10-2 and TRBJ1-1; D not resolved. The V gene lost 4 bases and the J gene lost 11 bases, with 23 bases spanning the gap. The length of the CDR3 is 15 residues. The V gene's germline CDR1 is WSHSY and CDR2 SAAADI. Written as DNA, the CDR3 is TGCGCCAGCAGTGCGGCCGTATCAGGTATCCCTGTGGCTTTCTTT. It codes for CASSAAVSGIPVAFF.

This sequence joins TRBV6-5 and TRBJ2-7, with a tentative D call TRBD2 (5 bases). This CDR3 comprises 14 residues. The germline V gene encodes CDR1 MNHEY and CDR2 SVGAGI. Between the trimmed V and J ends, which lost 2 bases and 0 bases, there was a span of 8 bases. CDR3 amino acids: CASSYAGDSYEQYF. The CDR3 DNA reads TGTGCCAGCAGTTACGCCGGGGACTCCTACGAGCAGTACTTC.

This chain links TRBV7-2 with TRBJ2-5; D might be TRBD1 (5 bases). CDR3 length: 14 amino acids. Trimming cost V 0 bases and J 4 bases, with 9 bases left between them. Germline V lookup: CDR1 SGHTA, CDR2 FQGNSA. The CDR3 is CASSLAQAGETQYF. The CDR3 nucleotides are TGTGCCAGCAGCTTAGCACAGGCAGGAGAGACCCAGTACTTC.

The genes are TRBV2 and TRBJ1-1; tentatively, D is TRBD1 (6 bases). The CDR3 runs to 13 residues. Between the trimmed V and J ends, which lost 3 bases and 3 bases, there was a span of 8 bases. CDR1 is SNHLY and CDR2 is FYNNEI in the germline V gene. The CDR3 reads CASSETGYTEAFF. In DNA, the CDR3 is TGTGCCAGCAGTGAGACAGGTTACACTGAAGCTTTCTTT. The whole variable domain, filled in from reference TRBV2 and TRBJ1-1, reads EPEVTQTPSHQVTQMGQEVILRCVPISNHLYFYWYRQILGQKVEFLVSFYNNEISEKSEIFDDQFSVERPDGSNFTLKIRSTKLEDSAMYFCASSETGYTEAFFGQGTRLTVV.